These 3 T cell receptor beta chains were all obtained from the same sample, sequenced in a study of T-cell reconstitution after alpha-beta-depleted transplantation in children. Unique molecular identifiers were incorporated into the prepared TCRbeta library. TCRdb processed the PCR reads anew with MiXCR; each CDR3 protein has one entry. The table includes about 600,000 distinct CDR3 sequences, 20% to 25% detected once. The material was PBMCs, mostly from graft donor cells, obtained 360 days after TCRalphabeta/CD19-depleted stem cell transplant. These receptors originate from a boy younger than two who had a stem cell transplant for acute myeloid leukemia, so the T cells may come from the graft donor.

This clonotype was counted between two and nine times. The chain couples TRBV18 to TRBJ2-7; perhaps TRBD1 as D (5 bases). Trimming removed 3 bases from V and 2 bases from J, with 17 bases in between. The germline CDR1 and CDR2 sequences are KGHSH and LQKENI. The CDR3 extends over 16 amino acids. The CDR3 coding sequence is TGTGCCAGCTCACCTACTCGGAAGGGGTACCCCTACGAGCAGTACTTC. Protein product: CASSPTRKGYPYEQYF.

V usage is TRBV10-3 and J usage is TRBJ2-3, with a weak D call TRBD2 (6 bases). Germline V gives CDR1 ENHRY, CDR2 SYGVKD. The CDR3 runs to 17 residues. V lost 0 bases and J 6 bases, leaving 19 bases between the germline ends. The chain's CDR3 is CAISESSVDAGLDTQYF. The CDR3 DNA follows: TGTGCCATCAGTGAGTCGTCGGTCGATGCGGGGTTGGATACGCAGTATTTT.

This clonotype was counted at least ten times. The rearrangement links TRBV6-5 to TRBJ2-1; 7 bases align to TRBD2. Germline CDR1 and CDR2: MNHEY and SVGAGI. V lost 5 bases and J lost 5; bases outside the gene matches: 0. The CDR3 extends over 12 amino acids. The CDR3 sequence is CASSGGDNEQFF. The CDR3 DNA is TGTGCCAGCAGTGGGGGGGACAATGAGCAGTTCTTC.